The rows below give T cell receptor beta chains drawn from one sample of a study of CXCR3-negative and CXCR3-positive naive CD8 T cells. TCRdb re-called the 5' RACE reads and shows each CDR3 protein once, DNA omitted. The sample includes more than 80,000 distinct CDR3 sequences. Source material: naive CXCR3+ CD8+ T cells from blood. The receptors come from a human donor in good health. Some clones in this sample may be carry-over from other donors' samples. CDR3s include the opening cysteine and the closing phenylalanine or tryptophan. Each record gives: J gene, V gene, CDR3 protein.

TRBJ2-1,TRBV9,CASSPSSPYNEQFF
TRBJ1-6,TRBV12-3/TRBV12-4,CASTLSWGWNSPLHF
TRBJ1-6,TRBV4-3,CASSQGTGYNSPLHF
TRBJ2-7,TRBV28,CASSLTGKDYEQYF
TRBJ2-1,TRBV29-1,CSLRGPYNEQFF
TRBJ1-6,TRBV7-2,CASSLEGEHYSPLHF
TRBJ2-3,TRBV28,CASTPRLATYTDTQYF
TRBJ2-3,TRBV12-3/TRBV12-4,CASSLLGLAGGDTDTQYF
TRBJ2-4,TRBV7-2,CASSPPLAKNIQYF
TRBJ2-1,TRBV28,CASSSSPTSDWGDEQFF
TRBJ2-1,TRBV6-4,CASSVPTSGRFNEQFF
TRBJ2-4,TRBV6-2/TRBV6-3,CASSLSGGPARDKNIQYF
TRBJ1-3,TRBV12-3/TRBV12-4,CASSSGTYVSGNTIYF
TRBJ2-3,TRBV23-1,CASSQYDPGGRGTDTQYF